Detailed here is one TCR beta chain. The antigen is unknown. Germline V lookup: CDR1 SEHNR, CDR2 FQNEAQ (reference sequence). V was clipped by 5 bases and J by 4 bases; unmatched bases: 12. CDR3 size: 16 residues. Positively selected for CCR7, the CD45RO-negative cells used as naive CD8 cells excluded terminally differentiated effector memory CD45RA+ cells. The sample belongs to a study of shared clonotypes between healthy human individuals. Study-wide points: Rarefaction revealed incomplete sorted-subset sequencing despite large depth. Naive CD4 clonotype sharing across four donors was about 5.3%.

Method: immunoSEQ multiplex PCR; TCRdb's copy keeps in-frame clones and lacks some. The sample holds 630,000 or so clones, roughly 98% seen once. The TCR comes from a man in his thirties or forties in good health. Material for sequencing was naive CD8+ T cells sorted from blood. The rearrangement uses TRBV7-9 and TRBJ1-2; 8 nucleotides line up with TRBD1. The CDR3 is CASSRVGQGERYGYTF. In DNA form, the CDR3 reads TGTGCCAGCAGCCGCGTAGGACAGGGCGAACGCTATGGCTACACCTTC.